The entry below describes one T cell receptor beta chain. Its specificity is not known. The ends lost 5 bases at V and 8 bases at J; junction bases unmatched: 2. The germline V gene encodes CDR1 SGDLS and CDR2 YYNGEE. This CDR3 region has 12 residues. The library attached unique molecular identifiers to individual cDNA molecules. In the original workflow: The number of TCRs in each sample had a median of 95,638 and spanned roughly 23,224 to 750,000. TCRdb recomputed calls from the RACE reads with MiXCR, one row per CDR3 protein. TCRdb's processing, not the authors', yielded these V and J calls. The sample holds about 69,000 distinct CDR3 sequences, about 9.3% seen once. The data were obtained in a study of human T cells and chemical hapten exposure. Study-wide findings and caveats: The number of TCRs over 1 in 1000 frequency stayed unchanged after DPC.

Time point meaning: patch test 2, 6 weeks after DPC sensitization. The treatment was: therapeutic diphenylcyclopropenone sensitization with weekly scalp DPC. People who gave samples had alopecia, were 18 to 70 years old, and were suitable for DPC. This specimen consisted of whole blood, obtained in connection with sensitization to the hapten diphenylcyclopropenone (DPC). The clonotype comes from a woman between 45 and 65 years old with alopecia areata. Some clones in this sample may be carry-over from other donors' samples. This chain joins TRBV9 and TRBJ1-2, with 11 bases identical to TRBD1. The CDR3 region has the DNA TGTGCCAGCAGGGACAGGGGGCTCGGCTACACCTTC. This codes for CASRDRGLGYTF.